Detailed here is one TCR beta chain. Its antigen is currently unknown. The data stem from a study of T-cell memory formation after mild COVID-19. Study-wide points: Mostly located in CM and EM were contracting CD4+ clones, with contracting CD8+ clones located in EMRA.

Using its own MiXCR run on the 5' RACE reads, TCRdb lists one record per CDR3 protein. The repertoire holds fewer than 450,000 distinct CDR3 sequences, with around a fifth as singletons. The TCR originated in an adult woman who had mild COVID-19 (a few samples of this study predate the infection). Cell type and time point are not known. The sequenced sample consisted of PBMCs or a T cell subset sorted from them (not recorded which).

CDR3 protein: CASSDYGGPEGEKLFF. The CDR3 coding sequence is TGTGCCAGCTCTGATTACGGCGGACCGGAGGGTGAAAAACTGTTTTTT. The gene calls are TRBV18 and TRBJ1-4; D uncertain. The CDR3 is 16 residues long. Germline CDR1 is KGHSH and CDR2 is LQKENI. V was shortened by 6 bases and J by 7 bases, with 21 bases between the two germline ends.